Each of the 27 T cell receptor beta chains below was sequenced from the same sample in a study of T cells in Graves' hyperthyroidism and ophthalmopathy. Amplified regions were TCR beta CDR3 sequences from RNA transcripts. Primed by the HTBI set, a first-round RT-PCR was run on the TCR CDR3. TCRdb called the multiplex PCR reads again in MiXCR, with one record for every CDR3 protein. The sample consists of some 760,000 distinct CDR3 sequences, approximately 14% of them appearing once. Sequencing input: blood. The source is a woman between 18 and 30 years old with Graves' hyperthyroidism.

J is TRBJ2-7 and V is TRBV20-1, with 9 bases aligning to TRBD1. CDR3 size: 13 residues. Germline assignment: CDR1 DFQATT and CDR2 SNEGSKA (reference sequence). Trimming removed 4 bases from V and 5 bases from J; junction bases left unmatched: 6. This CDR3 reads CSATWTGVNEQYF. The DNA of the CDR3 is TGCAGTGCTACATGGACAGGGGTCAACGAGCAGTACTTC.

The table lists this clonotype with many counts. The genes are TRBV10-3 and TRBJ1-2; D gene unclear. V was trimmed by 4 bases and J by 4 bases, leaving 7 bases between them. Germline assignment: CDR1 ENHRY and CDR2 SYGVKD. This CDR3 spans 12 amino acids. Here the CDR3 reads CAISVQGYGYTF. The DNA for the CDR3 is TGTGCCATCAGTGTACAAGGCTATGGCTACACCTTC.

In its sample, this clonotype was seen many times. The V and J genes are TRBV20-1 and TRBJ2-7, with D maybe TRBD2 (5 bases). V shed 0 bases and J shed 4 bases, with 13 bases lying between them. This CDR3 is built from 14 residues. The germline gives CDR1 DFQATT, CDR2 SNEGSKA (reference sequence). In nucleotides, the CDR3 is TGCAGTGCTAGAGATCCGCGGGTTAAATACGAGCAGTACTTC. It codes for CSARDPRVKYEQYF.

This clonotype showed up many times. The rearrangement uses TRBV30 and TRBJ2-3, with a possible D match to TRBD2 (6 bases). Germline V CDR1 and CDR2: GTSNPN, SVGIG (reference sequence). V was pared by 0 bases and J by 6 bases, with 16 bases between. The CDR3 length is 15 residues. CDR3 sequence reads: CAWSVQWEERDTQYF. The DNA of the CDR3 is TGTGCCTGGAGTGTACAGTGGGAGGAGAGGGATACGCAGTATTTT.

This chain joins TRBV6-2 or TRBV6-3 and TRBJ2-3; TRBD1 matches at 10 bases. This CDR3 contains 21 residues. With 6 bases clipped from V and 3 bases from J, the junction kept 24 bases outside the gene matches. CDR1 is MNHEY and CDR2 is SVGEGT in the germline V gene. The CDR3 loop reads CASSRPRQGAEAGVMTDTQYF. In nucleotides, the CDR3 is TGTGCCAGCAGCCGTCCGCGACAGGGGGCTGAGGCGGGAGTTATGACAGATACGCAGTATTTT.

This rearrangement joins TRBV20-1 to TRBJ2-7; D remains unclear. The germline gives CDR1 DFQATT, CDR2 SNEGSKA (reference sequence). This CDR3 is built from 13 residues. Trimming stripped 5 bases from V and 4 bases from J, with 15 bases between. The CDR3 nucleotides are TGCAGTGCTTCCCTGGCCCTTGGTTACGAGCAGTACTTC. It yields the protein CSASLALGYEQYF.

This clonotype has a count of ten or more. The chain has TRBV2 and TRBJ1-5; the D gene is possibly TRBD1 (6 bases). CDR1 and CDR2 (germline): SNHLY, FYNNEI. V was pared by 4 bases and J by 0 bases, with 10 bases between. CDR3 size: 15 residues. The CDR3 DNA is TGTGCCAGCAGTGCGGACAGCTATAGCAATCAGCCCCAGCATTTT. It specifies CASSADSYSNQPQHF. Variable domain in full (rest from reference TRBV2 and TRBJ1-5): EPEVTQTPSHQVTQMGQEVILRCVPISNHLYFYWYRQILGQKVEFLVSFYNNEISEKSEIFDDQFSVERPDGSNFTLKIRSTKLEDSAMYFCASSADSYSNQPQHFGDGTRLSIL.

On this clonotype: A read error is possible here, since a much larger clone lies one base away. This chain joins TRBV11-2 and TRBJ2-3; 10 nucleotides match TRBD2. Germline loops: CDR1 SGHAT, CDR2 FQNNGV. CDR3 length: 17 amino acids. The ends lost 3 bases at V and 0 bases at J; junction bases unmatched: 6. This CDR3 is CASSFDLAGASTDTQYF. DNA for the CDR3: TGTGCCAGCAGCTTTGACCTAGCGGGGGCTAGCACAGATACGCAGTATTTT.

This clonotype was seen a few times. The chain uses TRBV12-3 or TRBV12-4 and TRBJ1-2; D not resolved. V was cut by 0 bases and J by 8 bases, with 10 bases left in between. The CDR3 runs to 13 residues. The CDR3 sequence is CASSLALSGGYTF. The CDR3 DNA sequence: TGTGCCAGCAGTTTAGCGTTGAGCGGCGGCTACACCTTC.

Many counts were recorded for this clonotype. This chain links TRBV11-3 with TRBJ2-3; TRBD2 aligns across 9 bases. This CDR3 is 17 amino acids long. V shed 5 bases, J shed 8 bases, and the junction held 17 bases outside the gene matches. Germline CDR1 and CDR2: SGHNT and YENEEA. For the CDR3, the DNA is TGTGCCAGCAGCGGATCCGGGACTAGCTTCAAGGGGGGTACGCAGTATTTT. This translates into CASSGSGTSFKGGTQYF.

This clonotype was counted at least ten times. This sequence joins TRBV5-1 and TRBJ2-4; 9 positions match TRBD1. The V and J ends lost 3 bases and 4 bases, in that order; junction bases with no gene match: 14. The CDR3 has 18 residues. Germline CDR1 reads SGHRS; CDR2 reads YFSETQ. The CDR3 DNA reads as TGCGCCAGCAGCTCCCGGGACAGGGTGTTCGGTGCAAAAAACATTCAGTACTTC. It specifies CASSSRDRVFGAKNIQYF. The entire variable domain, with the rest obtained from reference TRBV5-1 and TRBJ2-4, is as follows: KAGVTQTPRYLIKTRGQQVTLSCSPISGHRSVSWYQQTPGQGLQFLFEYFSETQRNKGNFPGRFSGRQFSNSRSEMNVSTLELGDSALYLCASSSRDRVFGAKNIQYFGAGTRLSVL.

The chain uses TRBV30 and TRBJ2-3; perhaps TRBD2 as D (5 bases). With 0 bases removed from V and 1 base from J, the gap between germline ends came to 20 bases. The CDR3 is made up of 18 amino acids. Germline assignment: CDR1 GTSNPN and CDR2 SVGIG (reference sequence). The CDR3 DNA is TGTGCCTGGAGTGTACCTGGGAGCCCCGAGGGTCGCACAGATACGCAGTATTTT. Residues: CAWSVPGSPEGRTDTQYF.

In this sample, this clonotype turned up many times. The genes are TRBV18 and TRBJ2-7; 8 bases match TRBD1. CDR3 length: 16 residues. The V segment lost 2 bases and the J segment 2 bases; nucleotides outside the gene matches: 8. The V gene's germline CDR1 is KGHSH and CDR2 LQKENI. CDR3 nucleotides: TGTGCCAGCTCACCAAAGGGACAGGAATATACCTACGAGCAGTACTTC. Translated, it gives CASSPKGQEYTYEQYF.

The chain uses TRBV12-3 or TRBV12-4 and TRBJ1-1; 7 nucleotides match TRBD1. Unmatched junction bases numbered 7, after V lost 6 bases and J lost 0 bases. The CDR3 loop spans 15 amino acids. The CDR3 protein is CASSRQGYVNTEAFF. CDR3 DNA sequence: TGTGCCAGCAGCCGACAGGGCTACGTGAACACTGAAGCTTTCTTT.

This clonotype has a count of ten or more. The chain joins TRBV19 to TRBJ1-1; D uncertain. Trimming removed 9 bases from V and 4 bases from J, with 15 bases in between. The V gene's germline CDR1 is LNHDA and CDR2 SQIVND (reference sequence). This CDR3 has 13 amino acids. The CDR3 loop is CASQKRDATEAFF. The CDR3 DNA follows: TGTGCCAGCCAGAAAAGGGATGCCACTGAAGCTTTCTTT.

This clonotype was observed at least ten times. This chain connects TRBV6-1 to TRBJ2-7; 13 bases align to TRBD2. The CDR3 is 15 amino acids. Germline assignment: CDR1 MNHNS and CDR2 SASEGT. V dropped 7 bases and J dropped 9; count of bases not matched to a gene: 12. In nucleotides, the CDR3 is TGTGCCAGCATTACCGGGACTAGCGGGAATGCCCGGCAGTACTTC. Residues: CASITGTSGNARQYF.

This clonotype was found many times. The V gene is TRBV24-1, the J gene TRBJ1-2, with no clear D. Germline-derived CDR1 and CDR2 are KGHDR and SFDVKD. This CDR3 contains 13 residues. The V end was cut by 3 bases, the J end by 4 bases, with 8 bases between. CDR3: CATSDQYSYGYTF. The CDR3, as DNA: TGTGCCACCAGTGATCAATACAGCTATGGCTACACCTTC.

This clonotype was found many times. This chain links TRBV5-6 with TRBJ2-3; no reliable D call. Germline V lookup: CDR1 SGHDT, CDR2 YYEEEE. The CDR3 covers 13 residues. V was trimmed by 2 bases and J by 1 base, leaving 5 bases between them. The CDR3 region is CASSFTGTDTQYF. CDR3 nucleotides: TGTGCCAGCAGCTTCACAGGCACAGATACGCAGTATTTT.

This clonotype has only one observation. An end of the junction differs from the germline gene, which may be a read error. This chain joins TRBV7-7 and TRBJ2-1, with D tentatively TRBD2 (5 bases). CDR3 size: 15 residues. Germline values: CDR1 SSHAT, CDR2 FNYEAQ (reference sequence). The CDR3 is CASSPGLGKGNEQFF. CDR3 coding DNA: TGTGCTAGCAGCCCAGGACTGGGAAAAGGCAATGAGCAGTTCTTC.

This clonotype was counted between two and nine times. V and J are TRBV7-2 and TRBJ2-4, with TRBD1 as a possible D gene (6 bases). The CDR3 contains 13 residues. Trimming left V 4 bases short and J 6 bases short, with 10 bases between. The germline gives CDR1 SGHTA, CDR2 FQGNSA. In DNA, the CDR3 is TGTGCCAGCAGCTCCTCGACAGGAAACATTCAGTACTTC. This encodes CASSSSTGNIQYF.

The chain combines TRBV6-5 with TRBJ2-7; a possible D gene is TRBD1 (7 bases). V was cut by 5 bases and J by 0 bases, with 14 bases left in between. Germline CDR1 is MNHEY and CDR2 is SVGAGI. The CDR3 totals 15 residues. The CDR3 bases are TGTGCCAGCAGTCACCAGGGGGGAAGCTCCTACGAGCAGTACTTC. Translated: CASSHQGGSSYEQYF.

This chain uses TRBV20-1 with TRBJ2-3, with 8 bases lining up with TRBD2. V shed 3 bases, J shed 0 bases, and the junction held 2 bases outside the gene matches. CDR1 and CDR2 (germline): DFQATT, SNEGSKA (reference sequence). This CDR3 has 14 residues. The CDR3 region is CSARGTSSTDTQYF. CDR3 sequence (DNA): TGCAGTGCTAGGGGGACTAGTAGCACAGATACGCAGTATTTT.

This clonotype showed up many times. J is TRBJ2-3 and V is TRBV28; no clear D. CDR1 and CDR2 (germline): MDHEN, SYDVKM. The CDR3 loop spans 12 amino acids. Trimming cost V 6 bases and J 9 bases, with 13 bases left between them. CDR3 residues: CASRPPADTQYF. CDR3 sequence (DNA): TGTGCCAGCAGGCCCCCGGCGGACACGCAGTATTTT.

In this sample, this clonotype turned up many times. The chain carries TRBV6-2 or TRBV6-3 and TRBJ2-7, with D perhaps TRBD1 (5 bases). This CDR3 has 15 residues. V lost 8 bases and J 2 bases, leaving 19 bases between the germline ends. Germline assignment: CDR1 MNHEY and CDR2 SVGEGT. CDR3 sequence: CASSFISQGPYEQYF. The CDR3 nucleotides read TGTGCCAGCTCTTTCATAAGCCAGGGCCCCTACGAGCAGTACTTC.

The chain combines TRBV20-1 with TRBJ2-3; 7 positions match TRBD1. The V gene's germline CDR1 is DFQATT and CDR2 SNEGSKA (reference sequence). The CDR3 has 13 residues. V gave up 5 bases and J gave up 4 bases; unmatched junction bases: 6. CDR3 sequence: CSASGGLPDTQYF. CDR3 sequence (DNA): TGCAGTGCTTCAGGGGGTCTCCCAGATACGCAGTATTTT.

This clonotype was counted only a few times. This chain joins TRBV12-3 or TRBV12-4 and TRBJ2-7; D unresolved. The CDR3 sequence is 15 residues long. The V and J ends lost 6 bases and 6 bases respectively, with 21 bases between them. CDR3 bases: TGTGCCAGCAGATCCTCGTTGGCCGACCCCTCCGAGCAGTACTTC. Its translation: CASRSSLADPSEQYF.

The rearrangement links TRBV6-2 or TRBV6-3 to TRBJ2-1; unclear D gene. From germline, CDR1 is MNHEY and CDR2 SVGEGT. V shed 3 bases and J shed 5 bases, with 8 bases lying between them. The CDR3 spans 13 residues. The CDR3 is CASSYMRDNEQFF. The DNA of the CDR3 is TGTGCCAGCAGTTATATGAGAGACAATGAGCAGTTCTTC.